This T cell receptor (beta chain) emerged from a study of human T cells and chemical hapten exposure. As to time point: pre-sensitization, week 0. Treatment meaning: therapeutic diphenylcyclopropenone sensitization with weekly scalp DPC. TCRdb reprocessed the RACE reads with MiXCR, giving one entry per CDR3 protein. Of about 46,000 distinct CDR3 sequences in the sample, 9.4% are singletons; the top ten hold roughly 13%. The TCR sequence derives from a woman between 40 and 55 years old with alopecia areata. Some clones in this sample may be carry-over from other donors' samples. The specimen comprised whole blood, sampled in connection with sensitization to the hapten diphenylcyclopropenone (DPC).

The CDR3 DNA reads as TGCAGCGTCGTCCGGGACTTGACTGAAGCTTTCTTT. This encodes CSVVRDLTEAFF. V and J are TRBV29-1 and TRBJ1-1; D might be TRBD1 (5 bases). This CDR3 region has 12 residues. Germline-derived CDR1 and CDR2 are SQVTM and ANQGSEA. Trimming took off 6 bases at V and 5 bases at J, with 13 bases between the two ends.